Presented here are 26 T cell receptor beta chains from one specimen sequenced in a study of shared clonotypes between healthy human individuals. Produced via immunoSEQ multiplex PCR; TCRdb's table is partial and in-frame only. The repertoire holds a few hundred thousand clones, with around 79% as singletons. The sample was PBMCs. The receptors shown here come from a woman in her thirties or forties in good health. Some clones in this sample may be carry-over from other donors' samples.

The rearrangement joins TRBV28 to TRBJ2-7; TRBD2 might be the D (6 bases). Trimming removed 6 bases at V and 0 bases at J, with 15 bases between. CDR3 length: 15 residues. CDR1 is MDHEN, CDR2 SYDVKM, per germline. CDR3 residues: CASSLDGGYSYEQYF. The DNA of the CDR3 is TGTGCCAGCAGCTTGGACGGGGGTTACTCCTACGAGCAGTACTTC.

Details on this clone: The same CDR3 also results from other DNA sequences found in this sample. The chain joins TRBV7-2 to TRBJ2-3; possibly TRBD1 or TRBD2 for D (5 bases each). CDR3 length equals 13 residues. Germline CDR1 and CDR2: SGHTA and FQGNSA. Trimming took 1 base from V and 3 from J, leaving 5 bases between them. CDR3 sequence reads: CASSLGGTDTQYF. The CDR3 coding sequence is TGTGCCAGCAGCTTAGGGGGGACAGATACGCAGTATTTT.

The CDR3 protein is CASSPAFQIGETQYF. The DNA for the CDR3 is TGTGCCAGCAGTCCCGCCTTTCAGATCGGGGAGACCCAGTACTTC. The genes are TRBV27 and TRBJ2-5; D gene ambiguous. This CDR3 region has 15 residues. CDR1 and CDR2 from the germline V gene are MNHEY and SMNVEV (reference sequence). V was clipped by 5 bases and J by 5 bases, with 18 bases between them.

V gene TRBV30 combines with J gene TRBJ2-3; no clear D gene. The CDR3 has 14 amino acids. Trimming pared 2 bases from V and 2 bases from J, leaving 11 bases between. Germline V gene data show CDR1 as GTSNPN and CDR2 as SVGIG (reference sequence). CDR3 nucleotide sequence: TGTGCCTGGAGTACCGTCCTCTTCACAGATACGCAGTATTTT. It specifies CAWSTVLFTDTQYF.

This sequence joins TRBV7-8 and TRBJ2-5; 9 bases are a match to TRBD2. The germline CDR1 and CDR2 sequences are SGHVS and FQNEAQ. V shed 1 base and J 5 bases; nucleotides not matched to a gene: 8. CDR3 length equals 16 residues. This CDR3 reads CASSLGRGRAWETQYF. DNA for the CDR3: TGTGCCAGCAGCTTAGGTCGCGGGAGGGCTTGGGAGACCCAGTACTTC. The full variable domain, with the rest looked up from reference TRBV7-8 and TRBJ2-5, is GAGVSQSPRYKVAKRGQDVALRCDPISGHVSLFWYQQALGQGPEFLTYFQNEAQLDKSGLPSDRFFAERPEGSVSTLKIQRTQQEDSAVYLCASSLGRGRAWETQYFGPGTRLLVL.

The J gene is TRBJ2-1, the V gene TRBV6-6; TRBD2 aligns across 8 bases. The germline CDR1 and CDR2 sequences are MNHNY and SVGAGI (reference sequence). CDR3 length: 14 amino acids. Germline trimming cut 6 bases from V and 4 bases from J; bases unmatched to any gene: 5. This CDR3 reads CASRSAGGYNEQFF. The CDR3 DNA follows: TGTGCCAGCAGATCGGCGGGAGGTTACAATGAGCAGTTCTTC.

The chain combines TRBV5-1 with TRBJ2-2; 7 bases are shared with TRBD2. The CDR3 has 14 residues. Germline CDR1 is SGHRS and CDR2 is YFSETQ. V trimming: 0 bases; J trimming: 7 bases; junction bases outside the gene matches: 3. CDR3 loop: CASSLGLASGELFF. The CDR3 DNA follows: TGCGCCAGCAGCTTGGGACTAGCAAGCGGGGAGCTGTTTTTT.

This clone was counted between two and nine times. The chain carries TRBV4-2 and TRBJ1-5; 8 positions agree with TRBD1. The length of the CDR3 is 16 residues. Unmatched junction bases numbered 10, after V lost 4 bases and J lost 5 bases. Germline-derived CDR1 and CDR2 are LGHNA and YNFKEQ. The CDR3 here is CASSPLAQGDYQPQHF. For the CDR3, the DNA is TGTGCCAGCAGCCCTCTAGCACAGGGGGACTATCAGCCCCAGCATTTT.

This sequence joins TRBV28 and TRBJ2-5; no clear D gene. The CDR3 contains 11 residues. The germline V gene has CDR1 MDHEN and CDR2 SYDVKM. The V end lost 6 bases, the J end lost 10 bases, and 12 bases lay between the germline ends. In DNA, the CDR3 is TGTGCCAGCAGAGAGACGCGACGCCAGTACTTC. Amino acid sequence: CASRETRRQYF.

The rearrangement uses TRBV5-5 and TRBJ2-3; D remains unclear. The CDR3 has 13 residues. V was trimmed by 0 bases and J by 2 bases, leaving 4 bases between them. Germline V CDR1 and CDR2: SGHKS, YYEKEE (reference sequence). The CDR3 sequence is CASSLGDTDTQYF. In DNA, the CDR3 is TGTGCCAGCAGCTTGGGCGACACAGATACGCAGTATTTT.

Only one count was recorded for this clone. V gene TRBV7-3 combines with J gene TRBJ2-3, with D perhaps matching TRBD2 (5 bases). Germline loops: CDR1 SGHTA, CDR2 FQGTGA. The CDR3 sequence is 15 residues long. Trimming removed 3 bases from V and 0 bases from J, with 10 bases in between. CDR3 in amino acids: CASSLARESTDTQYF. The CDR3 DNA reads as TGTGCCAGCAGCTTGGCTAGGGAGAGCACAGATACGCAGTATTTT.

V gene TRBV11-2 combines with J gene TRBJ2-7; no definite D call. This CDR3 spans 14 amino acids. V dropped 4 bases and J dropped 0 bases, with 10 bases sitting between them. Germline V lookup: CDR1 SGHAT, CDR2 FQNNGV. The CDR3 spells CASSSPGRSYEQYF. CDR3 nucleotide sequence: TGTGCCAGCAGCTCTCCGGGCCGCTCCTACGAGCAGTACTTC.

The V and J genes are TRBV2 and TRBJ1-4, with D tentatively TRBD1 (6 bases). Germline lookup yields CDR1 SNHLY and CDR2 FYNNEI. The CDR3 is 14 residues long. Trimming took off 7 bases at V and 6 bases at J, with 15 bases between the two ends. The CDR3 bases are TGTGCCAGCACATGGGGGGCTCGAGATGAAAAACTGTTTTTT. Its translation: CASTWGARDEKLFF. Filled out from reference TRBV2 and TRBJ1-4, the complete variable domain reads EPEVTQTPSHQVTQMGQEVILRCVPISNHLYFYWYRQILGQKVEFLVSFYNNEISEKSEIFDDQFSVERPDGSNFTLKIRSTKLEDSAMYFCASTWGARDEKLFFGSGTQLSVL.

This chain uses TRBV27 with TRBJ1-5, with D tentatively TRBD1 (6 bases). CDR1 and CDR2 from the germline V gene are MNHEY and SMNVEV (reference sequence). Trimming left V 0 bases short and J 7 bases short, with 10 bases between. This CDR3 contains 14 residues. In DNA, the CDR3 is TGTGCCAGCAGTTTATCAGGGGGGGGGCAGCCCCAGCATTTT. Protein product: CASSLSGGGQPQHF.

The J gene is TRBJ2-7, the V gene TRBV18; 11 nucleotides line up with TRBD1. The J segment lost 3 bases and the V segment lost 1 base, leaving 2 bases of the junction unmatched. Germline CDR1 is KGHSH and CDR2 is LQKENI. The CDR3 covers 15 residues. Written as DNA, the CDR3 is TGTGCCAGCTCACCACGGGGACAGGGGGACTACGAGCAGTACTTC. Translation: CASSPRGQGDYEQYF.

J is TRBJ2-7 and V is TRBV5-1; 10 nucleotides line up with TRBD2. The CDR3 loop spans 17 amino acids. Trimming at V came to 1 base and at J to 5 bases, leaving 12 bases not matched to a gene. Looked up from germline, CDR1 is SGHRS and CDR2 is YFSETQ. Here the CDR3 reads CASSLNGEREGLDEQYF. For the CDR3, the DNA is TGCGCCAGCAGCTTGAATGGTGAGCGGGAGGGATTGGACGAGCAGTACTTC.

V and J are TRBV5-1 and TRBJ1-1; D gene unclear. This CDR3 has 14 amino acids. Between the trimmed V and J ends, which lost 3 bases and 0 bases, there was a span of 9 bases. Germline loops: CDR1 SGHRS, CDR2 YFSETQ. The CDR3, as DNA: TGCGCCAGCAGCTCTCAGAACTTGAACACTGAAGCTTTCTTT. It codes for CASSSQNLNTEAFF.

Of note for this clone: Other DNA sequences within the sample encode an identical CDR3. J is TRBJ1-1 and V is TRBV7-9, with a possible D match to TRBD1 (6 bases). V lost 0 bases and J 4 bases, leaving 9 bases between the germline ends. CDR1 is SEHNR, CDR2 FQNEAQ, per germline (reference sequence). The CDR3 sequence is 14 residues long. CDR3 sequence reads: CASSLAGGGTEAFF. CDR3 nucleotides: TGTGCCAGCAGCTTAGCAGGGGGAGGCACTGAAGCTTTCTTT.

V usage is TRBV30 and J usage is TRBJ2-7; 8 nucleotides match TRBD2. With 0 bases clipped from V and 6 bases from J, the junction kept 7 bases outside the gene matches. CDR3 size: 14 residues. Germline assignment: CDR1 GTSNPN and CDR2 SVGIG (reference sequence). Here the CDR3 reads CAWSVDLREGEQYF. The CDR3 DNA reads TGTGCCTGGAGTGTTGACCTCCGGGAGGGCGAGCAGTACTTC.

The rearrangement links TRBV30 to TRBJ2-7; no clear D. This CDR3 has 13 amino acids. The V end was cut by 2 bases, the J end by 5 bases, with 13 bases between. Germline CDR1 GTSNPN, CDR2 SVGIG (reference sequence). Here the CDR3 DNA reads TGTGCCTGGAGTAGGACCCCTTCGGACGAGCAGTACTTC. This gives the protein CAWSRTPSDEQYF.

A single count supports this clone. The DNA of the CDR3 is TGTGCCAGTAGGACCCAGGGACAGCCGAACACTGAAGCTTTCTTT. Its protein is CASRTQGQPNTEAFF. The rearrangement uses TRBV19 and TRBJ1-1, with 7 bases fitting TRBD1. The CDR3 runs to 15 residues. CDR1 is LNHDA and CDR2 is SQIVND in the germline V gene (reference sequence). V was pared by 6 bases and J by 1 base, with 8 bases of the junction left unmatched.

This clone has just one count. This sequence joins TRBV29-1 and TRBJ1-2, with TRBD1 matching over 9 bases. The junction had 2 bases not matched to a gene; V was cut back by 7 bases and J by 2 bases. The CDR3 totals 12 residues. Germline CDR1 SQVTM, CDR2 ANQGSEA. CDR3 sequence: CSAQGANYGYTF. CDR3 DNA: TGCAGCGCACAGGGGGCGAACTATGGCTACACCTTC. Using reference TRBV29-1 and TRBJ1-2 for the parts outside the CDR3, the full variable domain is SAVISQKPSRDICQRGTSLTIQCQVDSQVTMMFWYRQQPGQSLTLIATANQGSEATYESGFVIDKFPISRPNLTFSTLTVSNMSPEDSSIYLCSAQGANYGYTFGSGTRLTVV.

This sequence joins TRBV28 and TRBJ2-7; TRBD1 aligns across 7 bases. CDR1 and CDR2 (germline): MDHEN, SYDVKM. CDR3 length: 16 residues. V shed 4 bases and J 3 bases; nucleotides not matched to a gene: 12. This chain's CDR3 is CASSSYGDRGFYEQYF. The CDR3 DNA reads TGTGCCAGCAGTTCCTACGGGGACAGAGGCTTCTACGAGCAGTACTTC.

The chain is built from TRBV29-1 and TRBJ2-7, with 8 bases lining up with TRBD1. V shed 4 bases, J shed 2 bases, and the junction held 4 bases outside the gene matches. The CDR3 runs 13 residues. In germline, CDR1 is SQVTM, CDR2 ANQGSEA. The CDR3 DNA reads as TGCAGCGTTGGACAGGGGATCGCCTACGAGCAGTACTTC. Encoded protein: CSVGQGIAYEQYF.

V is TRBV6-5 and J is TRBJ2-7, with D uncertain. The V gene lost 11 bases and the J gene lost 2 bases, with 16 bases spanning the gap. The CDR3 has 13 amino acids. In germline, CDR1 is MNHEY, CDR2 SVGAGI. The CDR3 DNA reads TGTGCCCCTCCTCTATCCCCAACCTACGAGCAGTACTTC. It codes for CAPPLSPTYEQYF.

The CDR3 loop is CASSPEVRYNYGYTF. The DNA for the CDR3 is TGTGCCAGCTCACCAGAAGTTCGGTACAACTATGGCTACACCTTC. V usage is TRBV18 and J usage is TRBJ1-2; D unclear. This CDR3 has 15 amino acids. The germline V gene encodes CDR1 KGHSH and CDR2 LQKENI. V was shortened by 2 bases and J by 2 bases, with 12 bases between the two germline ends.